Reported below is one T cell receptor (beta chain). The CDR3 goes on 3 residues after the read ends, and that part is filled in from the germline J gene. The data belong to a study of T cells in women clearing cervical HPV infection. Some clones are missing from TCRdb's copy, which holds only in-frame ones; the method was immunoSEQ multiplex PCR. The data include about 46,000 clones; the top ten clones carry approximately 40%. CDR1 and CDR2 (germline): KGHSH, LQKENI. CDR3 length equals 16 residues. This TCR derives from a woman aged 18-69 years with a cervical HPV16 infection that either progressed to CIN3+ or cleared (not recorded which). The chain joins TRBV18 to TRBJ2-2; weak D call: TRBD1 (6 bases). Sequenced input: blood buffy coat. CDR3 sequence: CASTTTGISYNSPLFF. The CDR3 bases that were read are TGTGCCAGCACTACTACAGGGATTTCCTATAATTCACCG.